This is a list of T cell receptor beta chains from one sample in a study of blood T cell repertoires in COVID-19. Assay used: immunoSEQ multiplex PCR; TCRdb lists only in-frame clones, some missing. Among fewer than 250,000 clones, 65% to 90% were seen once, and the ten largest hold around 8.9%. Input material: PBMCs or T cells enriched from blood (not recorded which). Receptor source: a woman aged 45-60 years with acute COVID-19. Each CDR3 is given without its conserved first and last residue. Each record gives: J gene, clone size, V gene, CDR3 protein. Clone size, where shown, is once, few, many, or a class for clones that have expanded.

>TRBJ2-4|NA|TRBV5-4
ASSVDRDRGWNIQY
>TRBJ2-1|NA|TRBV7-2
ASSSYLAGDNEQF
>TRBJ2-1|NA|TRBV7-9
ASSLSSGVIVNNEQF
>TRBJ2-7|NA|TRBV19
ASSRRQSYEQY
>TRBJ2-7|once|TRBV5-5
ASSLARYEQY
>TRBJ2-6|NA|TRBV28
ASSPSDASGANVLT
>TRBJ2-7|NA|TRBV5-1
ASSLVQAPYEQY
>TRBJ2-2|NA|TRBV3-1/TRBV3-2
ASSRPGTGSNTGELF
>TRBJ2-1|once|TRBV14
ASSQMIPTESEQF
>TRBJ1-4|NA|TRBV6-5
ASSPRDRAPEKLF
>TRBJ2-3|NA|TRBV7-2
ASSLESSGVSDTQY
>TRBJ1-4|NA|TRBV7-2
ASSLGDRQIEKLF
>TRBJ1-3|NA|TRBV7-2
ASSLQGLSGNTIY
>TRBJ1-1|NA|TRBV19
ASSTRGDRVIPVTEAF
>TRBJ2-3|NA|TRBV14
ASSQGPGWGRVGTQY
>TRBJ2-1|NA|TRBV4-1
ASSQEAISGGYNEQF
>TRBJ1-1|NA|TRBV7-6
ASSLGPRTEAF
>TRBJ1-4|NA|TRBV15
ATSWDRGQGEKLF
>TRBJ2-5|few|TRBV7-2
ASSSQGQEETQY
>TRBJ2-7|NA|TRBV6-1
ASSYAGEQY
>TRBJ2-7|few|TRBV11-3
ASSLGPVHEQY
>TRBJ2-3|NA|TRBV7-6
ASSPRSSGAGDTQY
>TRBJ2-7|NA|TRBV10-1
ASRGTSYEQY
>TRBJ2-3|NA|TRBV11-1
ASSAPSGGSY
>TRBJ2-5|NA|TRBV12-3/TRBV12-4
ASSFFQGETQY
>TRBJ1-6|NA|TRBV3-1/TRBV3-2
ASSQDPGNNSPLH
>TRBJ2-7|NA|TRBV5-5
ASSLPLGLPGGTNEQY
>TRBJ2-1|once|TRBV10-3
AISEPDYSHEQF
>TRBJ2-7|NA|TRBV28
ASSLNLGGRYEQY
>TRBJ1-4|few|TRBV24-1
ATSDAFVFGKGGV
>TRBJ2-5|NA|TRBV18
ASSPNPRGGETQY
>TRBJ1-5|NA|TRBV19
ASSIEGDRGPYQPQH
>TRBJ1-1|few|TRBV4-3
ASSQDCGAAVSDTEAF
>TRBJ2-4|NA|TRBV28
ASSPAPGLKLGGIQY
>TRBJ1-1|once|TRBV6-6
ASSPRGQVNTEAF
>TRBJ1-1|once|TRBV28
ASSRQGLGTEAF
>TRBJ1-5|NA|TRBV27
ASSLIGQGSNQPQH
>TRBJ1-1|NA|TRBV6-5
ASRGGGPGQLQAF
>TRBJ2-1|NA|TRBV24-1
ATSEPTSGRGDEQF
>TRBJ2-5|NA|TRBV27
ASSPGGVGNQETQY
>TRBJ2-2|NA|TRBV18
ASSTSGQPYTGELF
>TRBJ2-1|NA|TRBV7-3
ASSLNGQTYNEQF
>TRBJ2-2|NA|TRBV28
AITSGRLNTGELF
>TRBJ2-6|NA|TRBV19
ASSTTPGHRSGANVLT
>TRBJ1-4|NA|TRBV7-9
ASSLSDSVNEKLF
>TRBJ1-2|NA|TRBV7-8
ASSRTGYGYT
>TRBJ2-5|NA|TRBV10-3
AISDRRKEGGETQY
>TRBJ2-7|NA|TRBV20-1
SASRSGASYEQY
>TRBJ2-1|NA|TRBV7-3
ASSRTSGYNEQF
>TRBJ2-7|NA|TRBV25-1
ASGASYEQY
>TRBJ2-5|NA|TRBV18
ASSPLLEHGETQY
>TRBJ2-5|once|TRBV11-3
ASSLSLSTDDQETQY
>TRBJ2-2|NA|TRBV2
ASSARGESPTGELF